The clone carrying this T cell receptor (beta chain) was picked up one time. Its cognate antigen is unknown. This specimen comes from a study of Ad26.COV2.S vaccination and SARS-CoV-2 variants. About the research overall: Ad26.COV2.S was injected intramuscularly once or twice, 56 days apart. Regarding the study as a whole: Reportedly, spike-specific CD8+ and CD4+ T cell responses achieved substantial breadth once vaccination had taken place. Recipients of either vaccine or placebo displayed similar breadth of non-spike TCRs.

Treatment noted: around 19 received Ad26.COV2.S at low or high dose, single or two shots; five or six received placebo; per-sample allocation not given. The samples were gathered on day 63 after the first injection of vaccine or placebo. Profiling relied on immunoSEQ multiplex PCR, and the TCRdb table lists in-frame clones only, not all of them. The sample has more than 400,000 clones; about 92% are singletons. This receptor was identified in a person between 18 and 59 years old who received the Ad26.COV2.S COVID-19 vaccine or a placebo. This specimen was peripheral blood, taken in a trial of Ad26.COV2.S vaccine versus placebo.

Here the CDR3 reads CATGAPGTEAFF. CDR3 sequence (DNA): TGTGCTACAGGGGCGCCGGGCACTGAAGCTTTCTTT. The chain is built from TRBV19 and TRBJ1-1; 7 nucleotides align to TRBD1. Germline V gene sequence: CDR1 LNHDA, CDR2 SQIVND (reference sequence). This CDR3 contains 12 residues.